The rows below give T cell receptor beta chains drawn from one sample of a study of technical replicates of blood from several donors. The protocol was immunoSEQ multiplex PCR, while the TCRdb copy is restricted to in-frame clones and leaves out a portion. The table records 55,000 to 60,000 clones, 93% of them present only once. The specimen was PBMCs. These receptors all come from a human donor in good health. Some clones in this sample may be carry-over from other donors' samples. CDR3s include the opening cysteine and the closing phenylalanine or tryptophan. The D gene is left open where the match is weak. Rows may omit the clone size; those that give it use once, few, many or a size class.

d_gene,abundance,j_gene,v_gene,CDR3nt,CDR3aa
-,-,TRBJ1-3,TRBV6-5,TGTGCCAGCAGAGACAGCTCGGGAAACACCATATATTTT,CASRDSSGNTIYF
TRBD1,-,TRBJ2-3,TRBV4-2,TGTGCCAGCAGCCAAGACCCAACAGGGGGAACAGATACGCAGTATTTT,CASSQDPTGGTDTQYF
TRBD1,once,TRBJ1-2,TRBV27,TGTGCCAGCAGCATAACAGGGGGAAACTATGGCTACACCTTC,CASSITGGNYGYTF
TRBD2,-,TRBJ2-1,TRBV7-3,TGTGCCAGCAGCTTAATTGCGGGAGTTTACAATGAGCAGTTCTTC,CASSLIAGVYNEQFF
TRBD1,-,TRBJ1-2,TRBV7-2,TGTGCCAGCAGCACCGATGACAGGGGTCATGGCTACACCTTC,CASSTDDRGHGYTF
-,-,TRBJ2-1,TRBV4-2,TGTGCCAGCAGCCAAGACAGGGGGGATTACAATGAGCAGTTCTTC,CASSQDRGDYNEQFF
-,-,TRBJ1-6,TRBV19,TGTGCCAGTAGTATAACCAGGACAGAAAATTCACCCCTCCACTTT,CASSITRTENSPLHF
-,-,TRBJ2-7,TRBV9,TGTGCCAGCAGCGTAGGTGGAGCGGAGATCTCCTACGAGCAGTACTTC,CASSVGGAEISYEQYF
-,-,TRBJ2-7,TRBV5-4,TGTGCCAGCAGCTCCAGGACACGGGGGTACGAGCAGTACTTC,CASSSRTRGYEQYF
TRBD1,-,TRBJ1-6,TRBV14,TGTGCCAGCAGACACGGGACAGTTAATTCACCCCTCCACTTT,CASRHGTVNSPLHF
TRBD1,-,TRBJ1-3,TRBV10-3,TGTGCCGCGGGACAGGGGGTATTAAGTTCTGGAAACACCATATATTTT,CAAGQGVLSSGNTIYF
TRBD2,-,TRBJ2-1,TRBV2,TGTGCCAGTCGGACTAGAGATCGCGATGAGCAGTTCTTC,CASRTRDRDEQFF
-,-,TRBJ2-1,TRBV21-1,TGTGCCAGCAGCACCAGGACAGGGGACAAATACAATGAGCAGTTCTTC,CASSTRTGDKYNEQFF
-,-,TRBJ1-3,TRBV5-4,TGTGCCAGCAGCATAGACAGGAAATCTGGAAACACCATATATTTT,CASSIDRKSGNTIYF
-,-,TRBJ2-2,TRBV6-1,TGTGCCAGCAGTCCCGGTGTCGGGGAGCTGTTTTTT,CASSPGVGELFF
TRBD2,-,TRBJ2-3,TRBV5-4,TGTGCCAGCAGCTTGGGAGCGGGGGTCACAGATACGCAGTATTTT,CASSLGAGVTDTQYF
TRBD2,-,TRBJ2-3,TRBV7-2,TGTGCCAGCAGCTATAGTGGTGGTAGCGGGGGCACAGATACGCAGTATTTT,CASSYSGGSGGTDTQYF
TRBD1,-,TRBJ2-5,TRBV29-1,TGCAGCGTGAACAGGGGACAAGAGACCCAGTACTTC,CSVNRGQETQYF
TRBD2,-,TRBJ2-5,TRBV30,TGTGCCTGGGAGGCGGGAGGGCCCGTCCGGTACTTC,CAWEAGGPVRYF
TRBD1,-,TRBJ2-6,TRBV2,TGTGCCAGCAGGCGTCAGGGGGCGTCTGGGGCCAACGTCCTGACTTTC,CASRRQGASGANVLTF
-,-,TRBJ1-1,TRBV2,TGTGCCAGCAGCTACAGGAACACTGAAGCTTTCTTT,CASSYRNTEAFF
-,-,TRBJ2-5,TRBV6-4,TGTGCCAGCAGTGACACTCTCGGTGGTTCCGGGACCCAGTACTTC,CASSDTLGGSGTQYF
-,-,TRBJ1-1,TRBV5-1,TGCGCCAGCACTCACGGGCGGGGCTGGGACACTGAAGCTTTCTTT,CASTHGRGWDTEAFF
TRBD1,-,TRBJ2-5,TRBV6-6,TGTGCCAGCAGTTACGGACAGGGTGTAAGGGAGACCCAGTACTTC,CASSYGQGVRETQYF
-,-,TRBJ2-2,TRBV7-8,TGTGCCAGCAATGTGGTGGCAGGGAACACCGGGGAGCTGTTTTTT,CASNVVAGNTGELFF
TRBD2,-,TRBJ2-1,TRBV5-1,TGCGCCAGCAGCTTGGTGGCGGGAGCAGGTTATGAGCAGTTCTTC,CASSLVAGAGYEQFF
TRBD2,-,TRBJ2-1,TRBV2,TGTGCCAGCAGTGCCCTGGGGCGGGCCGCGGGGGATGAGCAGTTCTTC,CASSALGRAAGDEQFF
-,-,TRBJ2-5,TRBV13,TGTGCCAGCAGCTTGGGAGTGGTCGCCATAGGGGAGACCCAGTACTTC,CASSLGVVAIGETQYF